This T cell receptor (beta chain) originates from a study of T cell changes during pregnancy in multiple sclerosis. Assay: immunoSEQ multiplex PCR; the TCRdb copy retains only in-frame clones and omits some. The table lists about 58,000 clones, 93% of them singletons, with more than 3% in the top ten. Trimming cost V 4 bases and J 3 bases, with 10 bases left between them. The length of the CDR3 is 13 residues. CDR1 and CDR2 from the germline V gene are SGDLS and YYNGEE. The rearrangement uses TRBV9 and TRBJ1-1; D unresolved. The starting material was CD8+ T cells from peripheral blood mononuclear cells, obtained in the second trimester of pregnancy. This TCR came from a female donor with multiple sclerosis, enrolled in a pregnancy study. CDR3 bases: TGTGCCAGCAGCCCTTCGGGTGACACTGAAGCTTTCTTT. It codes for CASSPSGDTEAFF.